The clone carrying this TCR beta chain was observed a few times. Its antigen is undetermined. 5'-RACE, quantitative and with molecular barcodes, yielded the TCR beta libraries. Each CDR3 protein gets one entry after TCRdb re-called the 5' RACE reads with MiXCR. This sample has 700,000 to 1,000,000 distinct CDR3 sequences, with 12% found just once. The data were taken from a study of CD8 T cells in ankylosing spondylitis. CDR3 size: 14 residues. Trimming took off 2 bases at V and 1 base at J, with 11 bases between the two ends. Germline CDR1 DFQATT, CDR2 SNEGSKA (reference sequence). General observations from the study: Disease-associated clones were reportedly significantly overrepresented in matched ankylosing spondylitis synovial fluid. CD8+ by phenotype, disease-linked clones were relatively rare in peripheral blood. Ankylosing spondylitis blood seemed to carry a telltale TCR beta motif made of under ten highly homologous variants. Some motif variants had been reported before (in reactive arthritis synovial fluid and blood).

Sequences were obtained from blood, either unsorted or a sorted T cell fraction (not recorded which). The chain carries TRBV20-1 and TRBJ1-1; D remains unclear. The clonotype was recovered from a male donor with ankylosing spondylitis. CDR3 protein: CSARLGGPNTEAFF. As DNA, the CDR3 is TGCAGTGCTAGATTAGGCGGACCGAACACTGAAGCTTTCTTT.